One and the same sample provided the 20 T cell receptor beta chains below, sequenced in a study of blood T cell repertoires in COVID-19. Data came from immunoSEQ multiplex PCR; TCRdb stores just in-frame clones and leaves some out. The data hold tens of thousands of clones, with 83% observed a single time. Sequenced input: peripheral blood. Source of these receptors: an older woman with acute or convalescent COVID-19.

The chain combines TRBV19 with TRBJ1-4; TRBD1 might be the D (5 bases). V was pared by 7 bases and J by 8 bases, with 20 bases between. Per germline, CDR1 LNHDA and CDR2 SQIVND (reference sequence). This CDR3 region has 15 residues. CDR3: CASKPSGTRGEKLFF. In DNA form, the CDR3 reads TGTGCCAGTAAGCCTTCCGGGACTCGGGGGGAAAAACTGTTTTTT.

This chain connects TRBV11-1 to TRBJ2-1; weak D call: TRBD2 (6 bases). V lost 1 base and J 4 bases, leaving 14 bases between the germline ends. The CDR3 consists of 16 residues. CDR1 and CDR2 (germline): SGHAT, FQDESV (reference sequence). CDR3 nucleotide sequence: TGTGCCAGCAGCTTAGTTAGGACTATTACTTACAATGAGCAGTTCTTC. Encoded protein: CASSLVRTITYNEQFF. The full variable domain, completed using reference TRBV11-1 and TRBJ2-1, is EAEVAQSPRYKITEKSQAVAFWCDPISGHATLYWYRQILGQGPELLVQFQDESVVDDSQLPKDRFSAERLKGVDSTLKIQPAELGDSAMYLCASSLVRTITYNEQFFGPGTRLTVL.

This clone was seen a single time. The J gene is TRBJ2-5, the V gene TRBV6-1; D may be TRBD1 (6 bases). Germline V lookup: CDR1 MNHNS, CDR2 SASEGT. This CDR3 spans 15 amino acids. V lost 2 bases and J lost 5, with 15 bases in between. The CDR3 region is CASSEMARQGETQYF. Written as DNA, the CDR3 is TGTGCCAGCAGTGAAATGGCGCGGCAGGGGGAGACCCAGTACTTC.

The V gene is TRBV5-1, the J gene TRBJ2-7; D is possibly TRBD1 (6 bases). CDR3 length: 15 residues. Germline values: CDR1 SGHRS, CDR2 YFSETQ. Between the trimmed V and J ends, which lost 4 bases and 2 bases, there was a span of 16 bases. This CDR3 is CASSRTIQGTYEQYF. CDR3 DNA: TGCGCCAGCAGCCGAACAATACAGGGCACCTACGAGCAGTACTTC.

This sequence joins TRBV9 and TRBJ1-1, with a weak D call TRBD1 (6 bases). CDR1 and CDR2 (germline): SGDLS, YYNGEE. V lost 0 bases and J lost 6, with 15 bases in between. The CDR3 contains 15 residues. The CDR3 coding sequence is TGTGCCAGCAGCGTAGACGGGGGGCCGGCGGCTGAAGCTTTCTTT. This codes for CASSVDGGPAAEAFF.

CDR3 DNA: TGTGCCAGCGGGACTAGCGGGGGGCCGATGAACACCGGGGAGCTGTTTTTT. Its protein is CASGTSGGPMNTGELFF. J is TRBJ2-2 and V is TRBV5-4; 15 bases are shared with TRBD2. Per germline, CDR1 SGHNT and CDR2 YYREEE (reference sequence). Germline trimming cut 7 bases from V and 1 base from J; bases unmatched to any gene: 5. The CDR3 runs to 17 residues. Combining the CDR3 with reference TRBV5-4 and TRBJ2-2 gives the whole variable domain ETGVTQSPTHLIKTRGQQVTLRCSSQSGHNTVSWYQQALGQGPQFIFQYYREEENGRGNFPPRFSGLQFPNYSSELNVNALELDDSALYLCASGTSGGPMNTGELFFGEGSRLTVL.

CDR3 sequence: CASSSSGQGYSLGSGNTIYF. The DNA for the CDR3 is TGTGCCAGCAGTAGCTCGGGACAGGGGTACAGTTTGGGCTCTGGAAACACCATATATTTT. This sequence joins TRBV2 and TRBJ1-3; 10 positions agree with TRBD1. Germline CDR1 reads SNHLY; CDR2 reads FYNNEI. The CDR3 runs 20 residues. With V trimmed by 5 bases and J by 0 bases, 16 bases remained unmatched. The full variable domain, with the rest looked up from reference TRBV2 and TRBJ1-3, is EPEVTQTPSHQVTQMGQEVILRCVPISNHLYFYWYRQILGQKVEFLVSFYNNEISEKSEIFDDQFSVERPDGSNFTLKIRSTKLEDSAMYFCASSSSGQGYSLGSGNTIYFGEGSWLTVV.

This chain connects TRBV27 to TRBJ2-7; TRBD2 is a possible D gene (6 bases). Trimming removed 5 bases from V and 5 bases from J, with 19 bases in between. From germline, CDR1 is MNHEY and CDR2 SMNVEV (reference sequence). The CDR3 runs to 15 residues. CDR3 amino acids: CASSILSASVHEQYF. The DNA for the CDR3 is TGTGCCAGCAGTATATTGTCGGCTAGCGTTCACGAGCAGTACTTC.

This chain links TRBV9 with TRBJ1-2; the match to TRBD1 covers 7 bases. The CDR3 runs to 13 residues. Germline V gene lookup returns CDR1 SGDLS and CDR2 YYNGEE. V lost 3 bases, J lost 4 bases, and 3 bases stayed unmatched. The CDR3 loop reads CASSAQGIYGYTF. CDR3 DNA: TGTGCCAGCAGCGCACAGGGGATCTATGGCTACACCTTC.

This clone appeared a single time. The rearrangement uses TRBV5-1 and TRBJ1-6, with a weak D call TRBD1 (6 bases). The CDR3 contains 15 residues. V dropped 5 bases and J dropped 7 bases, with 16 bases sitting between them. CDR1 is SGHRS, CDR2 YFSETQ, per germline. This CDR3 is CASRTSGTLNSPLHF. CDR3 coding DNA: TGCGCCAGCAGAACGTCCGGGACACTCAATTCACCCCTCCACTTT.

The chain has TRBV5-1 and TRBJ1-2; 7 positions agree with TRBD1. Trimming removed 4 bases from V and 6 bases from J; junction bases left unmatched: 9. This CDR3 contains 14 residues. Germline V gene data show CDR1 as SGHRS and CDR2 as YFSETQ. The CDR3: CASSAGTEVHGYTF. CDR3 DNA: TGCGCCAGCAGCGCCGGGACAGAGGTCCATGGCTACACCTTC.

The gene calls are TRBV6-5 and TRBJ1-1; TRBD1 matches 7 bases. The CDR3 spans 15 residues. Unmatched junction bases numbered 8, after V lost 7 bases and J lost 0 bases. The germline CDR1 and CDR2 sequences are MNHEY and SVGAGI. Here the CDR3 reads CASNLQGRVNTEAFF. The CDR3, as DNA: TGTGCCAGCAATTTACAGGGGCGGGTGAACACTGAAGCTTTCTTT.

The chain uses TRBV7-9 and TRBJ2-2; TRBD1 is a possible D gene (5 bases). V was cut by 5 bases and J by 3 bases, with 10 bases left in between. This CDR3 region has 14 residues. CDR1 and CDR2 from the germline V gene are SEHNR and FQNEAQ (reference sequence). The CDR3 is CASSTTVYTGELFF. In nucleotides, the CDR3 is TGTGCCAGCAGCACGACAGTCTACACCGGGGAGCTGTTTTTT.

CDR3 coding DNA: TGTGCCAGCAGCGCCCTCGGGACAGGGAGGGATACGCAGTATTTT. Its protein is CASSALGTGRDTQYF. V usage is TRBV9 and J usage is TRBJ2-3, with 9 bases identical to TRBD1. This CDR3 comprises 15 residues. V dropped 3 bases and J dropped 6; count of bases not matched to a gene: 8. Germline CDR1 and CDR2: SGDLS and YYNGEE.

CDR3 protein: CASSVKDSYEQYF. The CDR3 DNA sequence: TGTGCCAGCAGCGTTAAGGACAGTTACGAGCAGTACTTC. The rearrangement joins TRBV7-9 to TRBJ2-7, with D maybe TRBD1 (6 bases). This CDR3 is built from 13 residues. Trimming took off 5 bases at V and 4 bases at J, with 12 bases between the two ends. The V gene's germline CDR1 is SEHNR and CDR2 FQNEAQ (reference sequence).

This chain links TRBV11-3 with TRBJ2-2, with 9 bases lining up with TRBD1. CDR1 and CDR2 (germline): SGHNT, YENEEA. After removal of 10 bases from V and 6 bases from J, the junction contained 3 bases not matched to a gene. This CDR3 has 12 amino acids. CDR3 sequence reads: CATRQGAGELFF. CDR3 bases: TGTGCCACTCGACAGGGGGCCGGGGAGCTGTTTTTT.

The chain combines TRBV11-2 with TRBJ1-2; D not certain. Trimming stripped 2 bases from V and 2 bases from J, with 12 bases between. From germline, CDR1 is SGHAT and CDR2 FQNNGV. The CDR3 runs to 15 residues. CDR3 sequence reads: CASSLKEGWNYGYTF. DNA of the CDR3: TGTGCCAGCAGCTTAAAGGAGGGCTGGAACTATGGCTACACCTTC.

The chain joins TRBV2 to TRBJ1-2; D not resolved. CDR1 and CDR2 from the germline V gene are SNHLY and FYNNEI. The V end lost 6 bases, the J end lost 5 bases, and 13 bases lay between the germline ends. The CDR3 length is 13 residues. CDR3: CASSSREIYGYTF. CDR3 DNA: TGTGCCAGCAGCTCAAGAGAGATTTATGGCTACACCTTC.

The rearrangement joins TRBV12-3 or TRBV12-4 to TRBJ1-1; D is unresolved. Trimming took off 5 bases at V and 2 bases at J, with 3 bases between the two ends. This CDR3 has 11 residues. CDR3 bases: TGTGCCAGCAGTCATAACACTGAAGCTTTCTTT. This codes for CASSHNTEAFF.

The J gene is TRBJ2-7, the V gene TRBV3-1 (or the pseudogene TRBV3-2), with 7 bases lining up with TRBD2. The CDR3 covers 11 residues. Germline V CDR1 and CDR2: LGHDT, YNNKEL (reference sequence). V was clipped by 3 bases and J by 9 bases; unmatched bases: 2. The CDR3 sequence: CASSQGGRQYF. The CDR3 nucleotides are TGTGCCAGCAGCCAGGGAGGGCGGCAGTACTTC.